These T cell receptor beta chains were read from a single sample in a study of lymphopenia after photon versus proton radiotherapy. Assay: immunoSEQ multiplex PCR; the TCRdb copy retains only in-frame clones and omits some. The sample lists about 3,800 clones, 71% occurring once. The sample in question was peripheral blood, obtained from a patient treated with proton-based radiotherapy. The receptors were sampled from an elderly man with esophageal cancer. Both conserved end residues are part of each CDR3. D genes are given only for firm matches. Clone size is stated in some rows and not others, as once, few, many or a class when expanded.

>TRBJ2-5|TRBD2|TRBV6-5|few
CASSYVERGGTQYF
TGTGCCAGCAGTTATGTTGAGCGGGGGGGGACCCAGTACTTC
>TRBJ1-6|.|TRBV4-2|.
CASSQDLTDYNSPLHF
TGTGCCAGCAGCCAAGATCTTACAGACTATAATTCACCCCTCCACTTT
>TRBJ2-2|TRBD1|TRBV9|.
CASSLGGNTGELFF
TGTGCCAGCAGCTTAGGGGGCAACACCGGGGAGCTGTTTTTT
>TRBJ2-2|TRBD2|TRBV27|.
CASTIAGGRGELFF
TGTGCCAGCACCATAGCGGGGGGACGCGGGGAGCTGTTTTTT
>TRBJ1-4|.|TRBV30|.
CAWSRGLTNEKLFF
TGTGCCTGGAGTCGAGGGTTGACTAATGAAAAACTGTTTTTT
>TRBJ1-2|TRBD1|TRBV5-4|.
CASSSTGDGYTF
TGTGCCAGCAGCTCCACAGGGGATGGCTACACCTTC
>TRBJ1-6|.|TRBV19|.
CASSTRVNSPLHF
TGTGCCAGTAGTACGCGGGTAAATTCACCCCTCCACTTT
>TRBJ2-1|.|TRBV6-5|.
CASSYSISNNEQFF
TGTGCCAGCAGTTACTCGATCTCAAACAATGAGCAGTTCTTC
>TRBJ1-4|TRBD1|TRBV10-3|.
CAISESIPDRGSEKLFF
TGTGCCATCAGTGAGTCCATCCCTGACAGGGGGAGTGAAAAACTGTTTTTT
>TRBJ2-7|TRBD2|TRBV6-5|.
CASSYSGNSREQYF
TGTGCCAGCAGTTATAGCGGGAACTCACGCGAGCAGTACTTC
>TRBJ2-5|.|TRBV19|once
CATSIGGGPQETQYF
TGTGCCACCTCCATAGGAGGGGGTCCCCAAGAGACCCAGTACTTC
>TRBJ2-7|.|TRBV6-5|.
CASGREQYF
TGTGCCAGCGGGCGCGAGCAGTACTTC
>TRBJ2-7|TRBD1|TRBV25-1|few
CASSPSNRGSYEQYF
TGTGCCAGCAGTCCATCAAACAGGGGTTCCTACGAGCAGTACTTC
>TRBJ1-4|.|TRBV4-1|.
CASSQVGSGGNEKLFF
TGCGCCAGCAGCCAAGTTGGGTCGGGGGGGAATGAAAAACTGTTTTTT